The next 6 T cell receptor beta chains were all read from a single sample in a study of blood T cell repertoires in COVID-19. The data were produced by immunoSEQ multiplex PCR, yet TCRdb's version contains in-frame clones alone and is incomplete. The sample includes 200,000 to 250,000 clones, about 78% of them seen just once. The specimen sequenced was peripheral blood. Receptors originate from a woman in her 70s with acute or convalescent COVID-19.

CDR3 DNA sequence: TGTGCCAGCAGCAAATCCTCCTTCCGGGTCGAGGCCCCCAGGGGTGAGCAGTTCTTC. Translating it yields CASSKSSFRVEAPRGEQFF. The rearrangement joins TRBV21-1 to TRBJ2-1; the table gives TRBD1 as D, unverified against the DNA. TRBV21-1 constitutes a pseudogene. The CDR3 is 19 residues long.

The gene calls are TRBV4-2 and TRBJ1-5, with D possibly being TRBD1 (6 bases). V lost 2 bases and J 6 bases, leaving 11 bases between the germline ends. This CDR3 has 14 amino acids. Germline V gene data show CDR1 as LGHNA and CDR2 as YNFKEQ. CDR3 sequence: CASSQMGAGQPQHF. Here the CDR3 DNA reads TGTGCCAGCAGCCAAATGGGGGCGGGTCAGCCCCAGCATTTT.

This clone was detected only a few times. The DNA of the CDR3 is TGTGCCAGCAGCTTGGGGACTAGCGGGGGTCCGTTCTTC. Translated: CASSLGTSGGPFF. This chain links TRBV5-5 with TRBJ2-1, with 13 bases identical to TRBD2. The CDR3 runs 13 residues. V was pared by 0 bases and J by 15 bases, with 3 bases of the junction left unmatched. Germline V CDR1 and CDR2: SGHKS, YYEKEE (reference sequence).

This chain links TRBV7-2 with TRBJ2-1; 7 nucleotides line up with TRBD2. V shed 5 bases and J 2 bases; nucleotides not matched to a gene: 9. The germline CDR1 and CDR2 sequences are SGHTA and FQGNSA. The CDR3 runs to 16 residues. CDR3 amino acids: CASSPQSGATYNEQFF. The CDR3 DNA sequence: TGTGCCAGCAGCCCCCAGAGCGGGGCAACCTACAATGAGCAGTTCTTC.

This clone has a single count. V is TRBV4-1 and J is TRBJ1-1; D gene ambiguous. V shed 1 base and J shed 1 base, with 4 bases lying between them. Germline V lookup: CDR1 MGHRA, CDR2 YSYEKL. The CDR3 has 13 amino acids. In DNA, the CDR3 is TGCGCCAGCAGCCAAGGACAGAACACTGAAGCTTTCTTT. Encoded protein: CASSQGQNTEAFF.

This sequence joins TRBV9 and TRBJ2-2; 13 bases are a match to TRBD2. The J segment lost 4 bases and the V segment lost 4 bases, leaving 4 bases of the junction unmatched. This CDR3 has 16 amino acids. CDR1 and CDR2 from the germline V gene are SGDLS and YYNGEE. CDR3 sequence (DNA): TGTGCCAGCAGCCGCACTAGCGGGGGGGCCACCGGGGAGCTGTTTTTT. This sequence encodes CASSRTSGGATGELFF. The variable domain in full, with the rest retrieved from reference TRBV9 and TRBJ2-2, is DSGVTQTPKHLITATGQRVTLRCSPRSGDLSVYWYQQSLDQGLQFLIQYYNGEERAKGNILERFSAQQFPDLHSELNLSSLELGDSALYFCASSRTSGGATGELFFGEGSRLTVL.